The 29 T cell receptor beta chains reported below all come from one sample, sequenced in a study of OX40 agonist ivuxolimab in advanced cancers. TCRdb keeps only in-frame clones here, not all; method: immunoSEQ multiplex PCR. Among 56,000 or so clones, 70% to 85% were seen once, and the ten largest hold 3% to 4%. The sequencing used CD4+ or CD8+ T cells sorted from blood, collected in a trial of the OX40 agonist ivuxolimab. Receptors originate from an adult with an advanced solid tumor such as melanoma, head and neck, liver or kidney cancer.

This sequence joins TRBV6-6 and TRBJ1-1, with 7 bases aligning to TRBD1. There are 14 residues in the CDR3. Trimming took 6 bases from V and 4 from J; bases not matched to a gene: 8. In germline, CDR1 is MNHNY, CDR2 SVGAGI (reference sequence). In nucleotides, the CDR3 is TGTGCCAGCAGCCTACAGGGGTTTTTCACTGAAGCTTTCTTT. Translating it yields CASSLQGFFTEAFF.

The V and J genes are TRBV7-2 and TRBJ2-1; 7 bases are a match to TRBD2. The CDR3 is 13 residues long. The V segment lost 5 bases and the J segment 6 bases; nucleotides outside the gene matches: 4. CDR1 and CDR2 (germline): SGHTA, FQGNSA. The CDR3 sequence: CASSPGLTNEQFF. CDR3 nucleotides: TGTGCCAGCAGCCCGGGACTAACCAATGAGCAGTTCTTC.

The chain joins TRBV25-1 to TRBJ1-5; D possibly corresponds to TRBD1 (6 bases). The germline CDR1 and CDR2 sequences are MGHDK and SYGVNS. Trimming took off 7 bases at V and 2 bases at J, with 21 bases between the two ends. CDR3 length: 17 residues. The CDR3 region is CASMEGPLEGGNQPQHF. The CDR3 DNA reads as TGTGCCAGCATGGAGGGGCCCCTAGAGGGGGGCAATCAGCCCCAGCATTTT.

The chain uses TRBV27 and TRBJ2-3, with D possibly matching TRBD2 (6 bases). Germline V gene data show CDR1 as MNHEY and CDR2 as SMNVEV (reference sequence). This CDR3 has 16 amino acids. V was clipped by 1 base and J by 2 bases, with 13 bases between them. CDR3 DNA sequence: TGTGCCAGCAGTTTATGGTCGGGCGGGGACACAGATACGCAGTATTTT. Translated, it gives CASSLWSGGDTDTQYF.

The chain recombines TRBV7-2 with TRBJ1-6; D gene uncertain. Between the trimmed V and J ends, which lost 6 bases and 10 bases, there was a span of 13 bases. There are 13 residues in the CDR3. Germline CDR1 SGHTA, CDR2 FQGNSA. The CDR3 loop is CASRSQLGSPLHF. For the CDR3, the DNA is TGTGCCAGCAGATCACAGCTCGGATCACCCCTCCACTTT.

The V gene is TRBV4-2, the J gene TRBJ2-2, with 7 positions matching TRBD1. The CDR3 is 17 amino acids. Losses at the gene ends were 4 bases for V and 6 bases for J; bases not matched to a gene: 14. Germline CDR1 reads LGHNA; CDR2 reads YNFKEQ. CDR3 sequence reads: CASSRPDRRSGAGELFF. As DNA, the CDR3 is TGTGCCAGCAGCCGACCGGACAGGCGGAGTGGGGCCGGGGAGCTGTTTTTT.

The chain carries TRBV28 and TRBJ2-3; 11 positions match TRBD2. The V segment lost 4 bases and the J segment 2 bases; nucleotides outside the gene matches: 2. The CDR3 covers 15 residues. Germline lookup yields CDR1 MDHEN and CDR2 SYDVKM. The CDR3 DNA reads as TGTGCCAGCAGTTCGACTAGCGGGGCCACAGATACGCAGTATTTT. It yields the protein CASSSTSGATDTQYF.

This chain connects TRBV27 to TRBJ2-1, with D uncertain. The V gene's germline CDR1 is MNHEY and CDR2 SMNVEV (reference sequence). V was cut by 5 bases and J by 0 bases, with 20 bases left in between. CDR3 size: 18 residues. The DNA for the CDR3 is TGTGCCAGCAGTCCTACCCTTTCTCAATTTAGCTCCTACAATGAGCAGTTCTTC. This encodes CASSPTLSQFSSYNEQFF.

This chain joins TRBV11-3 and TRBJ2-5; TRBD2 aligns across 10 bases. The CDR3 runs 16 residues. Trimming cost V 1 base and J 4 bases; bases outside gene matches: 6. Germline CDR1 and CDR2: SGHNT and YENEEA. Written as DNA, the CDR3 is TGTGCCAGCAGCTTAGCGCTAGCGGGGGCTTTAGAGACCCAGTACTTC. Protein product: CASSLALAGALETQYF.

CDR3 amino acids: CASSPGRPGQRLGNTIYF. The CDR3 region has the DNA TGTGCCAGCAGCCCGGGACGGCCAGGACAGCGTTTGGGAAACACCATATATTTT. V and J are TRBV7-2 and TRBJ1-3; the D gene is possibly TRBD1 (6 bases). V lost 5 bases and J lost 4, with 24 bases in between. The CDR3 runs 18 residues. Germline loops: CDR1 SGHTA, CDR2 FQGNSA.

The chain couples TRBV7-9 to TRBJ1-2; D unresolved. Per germline, CDR1 SEHNR and CDR2 FQNEAQ (reference sequence). This CDR3 region has 13 residues. The V end lost 4 bases, the J end lost 8 bases, and 14 bases lay between the germline ends. CDR3 sequence: CASSSQVLQGYTF. CDR3 DNA: TGTGCCAGCAGCTCCCAAGTCCTTCAGGGCTACACCTTC.

The chain carries TRBV6-1 and TRBJ1-2, with D unresolved. V was clipped by 10 bases and J by 6 bases, with 18 bases between them. The CDR3 covers 13 residues. Germline V lookup: CDR1 MNHNS, CDR2 SASEGT. The CDR3 loop is CATRLPLWHGYTF. CDR3 nucleotides: TGTGCCACCAGATTACCCCTTTGGCATGGCTACACCTTC.

The chain links TRBV19 to TRBJ2-3; D is ambiguous. The V gene lost 0 bases and the J gene lost 2 bases, with 18 bases spanning the gap. CDR3 length: 18 residues. Per the germline V gene, CDR1 is LNHDA and CDR2 is SQIVND (reference sequence). The CDR3 sequence is CASSIERLGRPNTDTQYF. The DNA of the CDR3 is TGTGCCAGTAGTATAGAGAGGCTGGGCAGGCCAAACACAGATACGCAGTATTTT.

Only a few counts were recorded for this clone. The CDR3 reads CASSLATDPGLGGYTF. As DNA, the CDR3 is TGCGCCAGCAGCTTGGCGACAGACCCGGGGCTAGGGGGCTACACCTTC. The rearrangement uses TRBV5-1 and TRBJ1-2; the D gene is possibly TRBD1 (5 bases). The V gene's germline CDR1 is SGHRS and CDR2 YFSETQ. This CDR3 has 16 amino acids. V lost 0 bases to trimming and J lost 8 bases, with 20 bases between them.

CDR3 region: CASRKGGSYEQYF. For the CDR3, the DNA is TGTGCCAGCAGAAAAGGGGGCTCCTACGAGCAGTACTTC. The rearrangement uses TRBV2 and TRBJ2-7, with D perhaps TRBD1 (6 bases). The CDR3 consists of 13 residues. V was cut by 6 bases and J by 0 bases, with 9 bases left in between. Germline CDR1 is SNHLY and CDR2 is FYNNEI.

J is TRBJ2-7 and V is TRBV5-1; the match to TRBD1 covers 9 bases. The CDR3 runs 15 residues. V was pared by 3 bases and J by 5 bases, with 9 bases of the junction left unmatched. Germline V CDR1 and CDR2: SGHRS, YFSETQ. The CDR3 DNA sequence: TGCGCCAGCAGCTGGGGGCCGGGACAGGGCAACGAGCAGTACTTC. Translating it yields CASSWGPGQGNEQYF. The whole variable domain, remainder taken from reference TRBV5-1 and TRBJ2-7, is KAGVTQTPRYLIKTRGQQVTLSCSPISGHRSVSWYQQTPGQGLQFLFEYFSETQRNKGNFPGRFSGRQFSNSRSEMNVSTLELGDSALYLCASSWGPGQGNEQYFGPGTRLTVT.

This sequence joins TRBV5-1 and TRBJ2-2; D perhaps matches TRBD2 (6 bases). Trimming cost V 4 bases and J 6 bases, with 16 bases left between them. This CDR3 spans 15 amino acids. CDR1 and CDR2 from the germline V gene are SGHRS and YFSETQ. The CDR3 loop is CASSPTRANSGELFF. CDR3 sequence (DNA): TGCGCCAGCAGCCCGACTAGGGCAAACTCCGGGGAGCTGTTTTTT.

CDR3 bases: TGTGCCAGCAGCTTTTGGCCAGGTTCCTCTGGGGCCAACGTCCTGACTTTC. Residues: CASSFWPGSSGANVLTF. V usage is TRBV5-5 and J usage is TRBJ2-6; D gene ambiguous. V was clipped by 2 bases and J by 0 bases, with 12 bases between them. Germline V gene lookup returns CDR1 SGHKS and CDR2 YYEKEE (reference sequence). The CDR3 loop spans 17 amino acids.

The chain has TRBV5-1 and TRBJ2-7; perhaps TRBD2 as D (6 bases). V gave up 4 bases and J gave up 6 bases, with 14 bases separating them. From germline, CDR1 is SGHRS and CDR2 YFSETQ. This CDR3 comprises 13 residues. DNA of the CDR3: TGCGCCAGCAGCCGTTTTCAGGGAGGCGAGCAGTACTTC. It codes for CASSRFQGGEQYF.

V gene TRBV5-8 combines with J gene TRBJ1-5; D is unresolved. V lost 1 base, J lost 1 base, and 15 bases lay in between. Germline V gives CDR1 SGHTS, CDR2 YDEGEE. CDR3 size: 17 residues. The CDR3 DNA reads as TGTGCCAGCAGCTTGTCCCCCCGGCGAAGGAGCAATCAGCCCCAGCATTTT. Protein product: CASSLSPRRRSNQPQHF.

This clone was counted a few times. This sequence joins TRBV6-5 and TRBJ1-2, with 9 bases matching TRBD1. CDR3 length: 14 residues. Germline CDR1 and CDR2: MNHEY and SVGAGI. V lost 4 bases to trimming and J lost 4 bases; unmatched junction nucleotides: 4. The CDR3 spells CASSSPDRGYGYTF. Here the CDR3 DNA reads TGTGCCAGCAGTTCGCCGGACAGGGGCTATGGCTACACCTTC.

The sample holds a few counts of this clone. V gene TRBV5-1 combines with J gene TRBJ1-2, with D possibly being TRBD1 (6 bases). The CDR3 is 11 amino acids. Trimming left V 5 bases short and J 8 bases short, with 10 bases between. Germline CDR1 is SGHRS and CDR2 is YFSETQ. This CDR3 reads CASSTGNGYTF. The CDR3 bases are TGCGCCAGCAGTACAGGGAACGGCTACACCTTC.

The chain links TRBV7-2 to TRBJ2-7; 8 bases are shared with TRBD1. The CDR3 extends over 14 amino acids. CDR1 and CDR2 (germline): SGHTA, FQGNSA. With V trimmed by 4 bases and J by 5 bases, 7 bases remained unmatched. CDR3 residues: CASSYDRGRDEQYF. CDR3 nucleotide sequence: TGTGCCAGCAGCTACGACAGGGGTAGGGACGAGCAGTACTTC.

The rearrangement joins TRBV9 to TRBJ1-2; D is uncertain. The V gene lost 4 bases and the J gene lost 5 bases, with 6 bases spanning the gap. Germline CDR1 and CDR2: SGDLS and YYNGEE. This CDR3 is built from 11 residues. The CDR3 loop reads CASSSLYGYTF. Here the CDR3 DNA reads TGTGCCAGCAGCTCCTTATATGGCTACACCTTC.

The V call is TRBV7-2, the J call TRBJ1-4; 9 positions agree with TRBD1. V shed 3 bases, J shed 7 bases, and the junction held 6 bases outside the gene matches. This CDR3 contains 15 residues. The germline CDR1 and CDR2 sequences are SGHTA and FQGNSA. The CDR3 sequence is CASSFAGTGSEKLFF. The DNA for the CDR3 is TGTGCCAGCAGCTTCGCCGGGACAGGGAGTGAAAAACTGTTTTTT.

This rearrangement joins TRBV19 to TRBJ1-1, with 7 bases identical to TRBD1. Germline V gene sequence: CDR1 LNHDA, CDR2 SQIVND (reference sequence). There are 14 residues in the CDR3. The J segment lost 2 bases and the V segment lost 5 bases, leaving 5 bases of the junction unmatched. CDR3: CASSSDRANTEAFF. The CDR3 nucleotides are TGTGCCAGTAGTTCCGACAGGGCCAACACTGAAGCTTTCTTT.

V is TRBV5-1 and J is TRBJ2-5; D uncertain. Trimming removed 2 bases from V and 4 bases from J, with 6 bases in between. The CDR3 runs 12 residues. Germline CDR1 SGHRS, CDR2 YFSETQ. The chain's CDR3 is CASSLDGETQYF. CDR3 coding DNA: TGCGCCAGCAGCTTAGACGGAGAGACCCAGTACTTC.

The V and J genes are TRBV5-1 and TRBJ2-3, with 8 bases that match TRBD2. The CDR3 length is 13 residues. Germline lookup yields CDR1 SGHRS and CDR2 YFSETQ. The junction had 4 bases not matched to a gene; V was cut back by 7 bases and J by 3 bases. This chain's CDR3 is CASHLAGTDTQYF. The DNA of the CDR3 is TGCGCCAGCCACTTAGCGGGAACAGATACGCAGTATTTT.

The chain carries TRBV10-3 and TRBJ2-3, with D possibly being TRBD1 or TRBD2 (5 bases each). The length of the CDR3 is 13 residues. V was shortened by 7 bases and J by 5 bases, with 13 bases between the two germline ends. Germline lookup yields CDR1 ENHRY and CDR2 SYGVKD. CDR3 protein: CAITRGELDTQYF. The CDR3 DNA is TGTGCCATCACCCGAGGGGAACTAGATACGCAGTATTTT.